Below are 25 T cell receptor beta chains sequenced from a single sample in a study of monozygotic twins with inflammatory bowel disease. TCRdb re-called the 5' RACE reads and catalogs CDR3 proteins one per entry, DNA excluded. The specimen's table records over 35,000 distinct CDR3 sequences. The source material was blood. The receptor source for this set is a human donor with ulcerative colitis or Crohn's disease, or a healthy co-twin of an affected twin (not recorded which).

The CDR3 is CASSYTGTGNYGYTF. V usage is TRBV6-5 and J usage is TRBJ1-2; as DNA is missing, the TRBD1 call by TCRdb cannot be tested. Germline CDR1 reads MNHEY; CDR2 reads SVGAGI. CDR3 length: 15 residues.

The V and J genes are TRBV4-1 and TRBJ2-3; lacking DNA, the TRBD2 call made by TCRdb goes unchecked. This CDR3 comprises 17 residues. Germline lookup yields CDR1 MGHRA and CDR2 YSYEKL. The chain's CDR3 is CASSQVVQRGGPDTQYF.

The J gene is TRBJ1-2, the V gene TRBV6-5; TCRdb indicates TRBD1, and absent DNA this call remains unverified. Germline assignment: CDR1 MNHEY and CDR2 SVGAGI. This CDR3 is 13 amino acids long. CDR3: CASSSIDRVGYTF.

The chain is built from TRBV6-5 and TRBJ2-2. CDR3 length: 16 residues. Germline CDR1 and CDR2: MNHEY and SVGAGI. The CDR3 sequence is CASSYEASTNTGELFF.

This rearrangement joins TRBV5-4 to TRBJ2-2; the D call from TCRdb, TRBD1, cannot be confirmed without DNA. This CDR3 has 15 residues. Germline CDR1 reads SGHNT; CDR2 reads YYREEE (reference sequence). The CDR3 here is CASSARERNTGELFF.

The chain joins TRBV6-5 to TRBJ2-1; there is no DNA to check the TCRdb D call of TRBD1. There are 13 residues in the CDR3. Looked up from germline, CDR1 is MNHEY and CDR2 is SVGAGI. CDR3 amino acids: CASSRTGYNEQFF.

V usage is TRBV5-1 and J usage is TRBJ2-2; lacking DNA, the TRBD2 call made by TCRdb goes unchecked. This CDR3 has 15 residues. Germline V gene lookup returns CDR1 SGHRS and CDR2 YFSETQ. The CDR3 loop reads CASSIGQGQTGELFF. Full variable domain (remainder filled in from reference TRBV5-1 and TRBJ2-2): KAGVTQTPRYLIKTRGQQVTLSCSPISGHRSVSWYQQTPGQGLQFLFEYFSETQRNKGNFPGRFSGRQFSNSRSEMNVSTLELGDSALYLCASSIGQGQTGELFFGEGSRLTVL.

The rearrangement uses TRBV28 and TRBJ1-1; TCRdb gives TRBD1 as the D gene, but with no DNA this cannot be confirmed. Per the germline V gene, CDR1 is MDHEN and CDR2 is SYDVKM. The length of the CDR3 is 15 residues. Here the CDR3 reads CASSEWDGKNTEAFF.

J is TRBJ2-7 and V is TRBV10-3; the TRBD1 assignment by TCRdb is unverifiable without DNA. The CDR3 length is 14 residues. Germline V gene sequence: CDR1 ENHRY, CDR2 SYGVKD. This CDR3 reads CAIKAGTGDNEQYF.

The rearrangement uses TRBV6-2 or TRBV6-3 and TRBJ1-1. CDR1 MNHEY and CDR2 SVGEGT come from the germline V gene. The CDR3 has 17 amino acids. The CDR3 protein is CASSYPTGHPADTEAFF.

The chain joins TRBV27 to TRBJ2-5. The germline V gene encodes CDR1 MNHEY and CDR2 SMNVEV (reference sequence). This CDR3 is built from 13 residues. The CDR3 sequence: CASSPSKGQTQYF.

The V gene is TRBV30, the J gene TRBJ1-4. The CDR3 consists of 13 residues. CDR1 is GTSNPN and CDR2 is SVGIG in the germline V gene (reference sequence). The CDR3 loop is CAFKGVNREKLFF.

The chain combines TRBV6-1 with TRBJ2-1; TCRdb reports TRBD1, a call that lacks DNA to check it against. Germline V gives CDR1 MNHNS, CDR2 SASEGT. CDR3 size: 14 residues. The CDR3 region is CATPRESTNNEQFF.

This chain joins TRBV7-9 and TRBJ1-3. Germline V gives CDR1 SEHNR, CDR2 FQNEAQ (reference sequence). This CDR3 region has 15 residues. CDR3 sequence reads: CASSSSYVGGNTIYF.

The chain's CDR3 is CSPKQTINSPLHF. J is TRBJ1-6 and V is TRBV20-1. The length of the CDR3 is 13 residues. CDR1 and CDR2 from the germline V gene are DFQATT and SNEGSKA (reference sequence).

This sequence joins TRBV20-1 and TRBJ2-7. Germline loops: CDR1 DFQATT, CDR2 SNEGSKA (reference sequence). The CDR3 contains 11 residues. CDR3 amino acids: CSIHTVYEQYF.

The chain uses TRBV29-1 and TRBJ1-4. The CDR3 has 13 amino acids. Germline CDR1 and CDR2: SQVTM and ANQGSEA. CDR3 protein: CSGWSATNEKLFF.

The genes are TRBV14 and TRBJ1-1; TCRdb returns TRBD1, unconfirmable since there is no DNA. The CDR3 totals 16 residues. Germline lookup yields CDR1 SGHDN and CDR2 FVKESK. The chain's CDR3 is CASSQDSGPGFAEAFF.

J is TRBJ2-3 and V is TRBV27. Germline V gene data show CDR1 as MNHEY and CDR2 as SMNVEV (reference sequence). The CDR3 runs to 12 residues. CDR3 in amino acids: CASSQQTDTQYF.

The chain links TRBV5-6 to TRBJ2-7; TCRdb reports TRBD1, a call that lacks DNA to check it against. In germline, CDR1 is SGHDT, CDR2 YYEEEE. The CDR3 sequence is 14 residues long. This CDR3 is CASRGPGATYEQYF.

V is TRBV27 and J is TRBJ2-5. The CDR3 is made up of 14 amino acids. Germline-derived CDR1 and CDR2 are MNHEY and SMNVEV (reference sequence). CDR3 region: CASSPTDRGETQYF.

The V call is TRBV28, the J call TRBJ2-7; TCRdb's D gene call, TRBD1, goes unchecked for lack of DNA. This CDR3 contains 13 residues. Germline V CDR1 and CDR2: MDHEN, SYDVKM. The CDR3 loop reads CASSESTGYEQYF.

CDR3 sequence reads: CSAATGTFSYNEQFF. The J gene is TRBJ2-1, the V gene TRBV20-1; TCRdb calls TRBD2, which cannot be checked without DNA. This CDR3 contains 15 residues. Germline V gives CDR1 DFQATT, CDR2 SNEGSKA (reference sequence).

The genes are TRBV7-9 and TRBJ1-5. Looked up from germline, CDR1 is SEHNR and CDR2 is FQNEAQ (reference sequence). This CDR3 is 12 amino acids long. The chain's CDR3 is CASSSDNQPQHF.

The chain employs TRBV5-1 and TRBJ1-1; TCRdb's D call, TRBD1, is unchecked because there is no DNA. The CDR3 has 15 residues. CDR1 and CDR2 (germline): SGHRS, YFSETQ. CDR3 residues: CASSLGDRMNTEAFF. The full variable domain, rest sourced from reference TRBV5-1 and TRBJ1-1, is KAGVTQTPRYLIKTRGQQVTLSCSPISGHRSVSWYQQTPGQGLQFLFEYFSETQRNKGNFPGRFSGRQFSNSRSEMNVSTLELGDSALYLCASSLGDRMNTEAFFGQGTRLTVV.